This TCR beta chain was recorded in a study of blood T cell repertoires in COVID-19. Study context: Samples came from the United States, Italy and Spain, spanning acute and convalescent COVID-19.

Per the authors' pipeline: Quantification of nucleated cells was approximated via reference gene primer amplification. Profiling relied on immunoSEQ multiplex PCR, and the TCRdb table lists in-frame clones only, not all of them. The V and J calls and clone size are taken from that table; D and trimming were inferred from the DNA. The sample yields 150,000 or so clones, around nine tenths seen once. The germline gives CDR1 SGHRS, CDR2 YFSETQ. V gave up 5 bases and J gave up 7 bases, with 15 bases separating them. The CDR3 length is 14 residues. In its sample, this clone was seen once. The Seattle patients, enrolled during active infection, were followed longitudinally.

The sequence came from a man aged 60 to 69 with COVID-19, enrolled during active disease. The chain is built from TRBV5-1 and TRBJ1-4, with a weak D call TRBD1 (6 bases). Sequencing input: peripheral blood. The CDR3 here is CASSRQEPFEKLFF. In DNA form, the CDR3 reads TGCGCCAGCAGTCGACAGGAGCCTTTTGAAAAACTGTTTTTT. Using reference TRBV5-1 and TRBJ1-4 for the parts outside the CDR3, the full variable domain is KAGVTQTPRYLIKTRGQQVTLSCSPISGHRSVSWYQQTPGQGLQFLFEYFSETQRNKGNFPGRFSGRQFSNSRSEMNVSTLELGDSALYLCASSRQEPFEKLFFGSGTQLSVL.